The rows below give T cell receptor beta chains drawn from one sample of a study of shared clonotypes between healthy human individuals. The method was immunoSEQ multiplex PCR; TCRdb's version includes in-frame clones alone and lacks a portion of them. Here the sample spans around 1.9 million clones, 90% to 95% being singletons. Sequenced sample: naive CD8+ T cells from PBMCs. These receptors all stem from a man aged 18 to 29 in good health. Some clones in this sample may be carry-over from other donors' samples. Both conserved end residues are part of each CDR3. A D gene is named only where the DNA matches it firmly. Size tells how often a clone was seen (once, few, many) or the class of an expanded clone, and some rows leave it out.

clone_size d_call j_call v_call cdr3_nt cdr3_aa
- - TRBJ1-1 TRBV5-1 TGCGCCACAGCGTGGGATATGAACACTGAAGCTTTCTTT CATAWDMNTEAFF
- TRBD1 TRBJ1-2 TRBV29-1 TGCAGCGTCCGGACAGGGCGAAACTATGGCTACACCTTC CSVRTGRNYGYTF
- - TRBJ2-1 TRBV27 TGTGCCAGCAGTCCCGGGCGGGACTTCAATGAGCAGTTCTTC CASSPGRDFNEQFF
- - TRBJ2-1 TRBV12-5 TGTGCTAGTGGTCCAACCCCCGGGGTCTACAATGAGCAGTTCTTC CASGPTPGVYNEQFF
- TRBD2 TRBJ2-1 TRBV19 TGTGCCAGTAGTGCGACTAGCGGGGTTTTAGATGAGCAGTTCTTC CASSATSGVLDEQFF
- - TRBJ1-5 TRBV19 TGTGCCAGTAGTCCGAGGACGGAGAAGAGGGGTCAGCCCCAGCATTTT CASSPRTEKRGQPQHF
- - TRBJ1-1 TRBV19 TGTGCCAGTAGACCAACCAGAACCAGCCTTTTACCGAACACTGAAGCTTTCTTT CASRPTRTSLLPNTEAFF
once TRBD2 TRBJ2-3 TRBV28 TGTGCCAGCAGTCCCGGGATAGCGGGTACGCAGTATTTT CASSPGIAGTQYF
- - TRBJ2-3 TRBV15 TGTGCCACCAGCAAACTTAAGGATACGCAGTATTTT CATSKLKDTQYF
- - TRBJ2-7 TRBV5-1 TGCGCCAGCAGCTTGTTAAACCTCCCCTCCTACGAGCAGTACTTC CASSLLNLPSYEQYF
- TRBD1 TRBJ2-1 TRBV27 TGTGCCAGCACCGACAGGGGCTATGAGCAGTTCTTC CASTDRGYEQFF
- - TRBJ2-7 TRBV19 TGTGCCAGTAGTATGGCCAGCTTCGACGAGCAGTACTTC CASSMASFDEQYF
- - TRBJ2-7 TRBV28 TGTGCCAGCAGTTTAAATAGGGCCTACGAGCAGTACTTC CASSLNRAYEQYF
- - TRBJ2-5 TRBV6-1 TGTGCCAGCAGTGTTTACCGGGGGTCTCGGGAGACCCAGTACTTC CASSVYRGSRETQYF
- TRBD2 TRBJ2-7 TRBV2 TGTGCCAGCAGTGAATTTGCGAGACTAGCGGGAGCCTACGAGCAGTACTTC CASSEFARLAGAYEQYF
- - TRBJ1-1 TRBV27 TGTGCCAGCAGTTCCGGGGGGAACACTGAAGCTTTCTTT CASSSGGNTEAFF
- - TRBJ2-2 TRBV7-9 TGTGCCAGCAGCCCACCAATGTGGGGGGGGCCGAACACCGGGGAGCTGTTTTTT CASSPPMWGGPNTGELFF
- - TRBJ1-1 TRBV6-1 TGTGCCAGCAGTGAAGGGATAGGGGAAGCTTTCTTT CASSEGIGEAFF
- - TRBJ1-1 TRBV7-6 TGTGCCAGCAGCTTAGCTCTGAGCACTGAAGCTTTCTTT CASSLALSTEAFF
- - TRBJ2-7 TRBV18 TGTGCCAGCTCACGGGATACCTACGAGCAGTACTTC CASSRDTYEQYF
- TRBD2 TRBJ2-1 TRBV7-8 TGTGCCAGCAGCTTAGCGAACGCGGGAGGGTTGGGTGAGCAGTTCTTC CASSLANAGGLGEQFF
- TRBD1 TRBJ1-2 TRBV5-5 TGTGCCAGCAGTTTGGACAGGAAGGCTAACTATGGCTACACCTTC CASSLDRKANYGYTF
- TRBD1 TRBJ1-2 TRBV30 TGTGCCTGGAGGCCCGGGACAGGCGGTAAGGGCTACACCTTC CAWRPGTGGKGYTF